The 14 T cell receptor beta chains presented below share a single source sample, sequenced in a study (dated by TCRdb to the mid-2010s). Cells that were CD4+CD25+CD127-/low were isolated as Tregs. The library relied on 5' RACE. Instrument on record: Illumina MiSeq. Using fastp at Q25 and MiXCR, TCRdb reprocessed the public reads and kept productive beta chains. For every CDR3 protein sequence, its rows merge into one entry that carries the most common genes and DNA. The sample contains 9,000 to 10,000 distinct CDR3 sequences, around 15% of them found a single time. The top ten clonotypes cover 3.3% of the sample. Input material: Tregs sorted from blood. These receptors all come from a female donor with breast cancer.

This clonotype is deemed medium-sized. The rearrangement links TRBV7-8 to TRBJ2-7; a possible D gene is TRBD2 (7 bases). V lost 0 bases, J lost 7 bases, and 19 bases lay in between. From germline, CDR1 is SGHVS and CDR2 FQNEAQ. The length of the CDR3 is 16 residues. This CDR3 is CASSLAGGQGREEQYF. In DNA form, the CDR3 reads TGTGCCAGCAGCTTAGCGGGGGGGCAGGGACGAGAGGAGCAGTACTTC.

In this sample, this clonotype turned up a few times. A read error is possible here, since a much larger clone lies one base away. The rearrangement uses TRBV4-1 and TRBJ2-7, with D perhaps matching TRBD2 (5 bases). This CDR3 is 14 amino acids long. The V end lost 4 bases, the J end lost 2 bases, and 12 bases lay between the germline ends. In germline, CDR1 is MGHRA, CDR2 YSYEKL. Here the CDR3 reads CASSLSGNAYEQYF. Written as DNA, the CDR3 is TGCGCCAGCAGCCTCTCCGGGAACGCCTACGAGCAGTACTTC.

This clonotype was counted ten times or more. The chain couples TRBV2 to TRBJ1-5; 9 positions match TRBD1. The CDR3 runs 15 residues. V gave up 6 bases and J gave up 3 bases; unmatched junction bases: 6. Germline V gives CDR1 SNHLY, CDR2 FYNNEI. Here the CDR3 DNA reads TGTGCCAGCAGCCACAGGGGGCTAATCAATCAGCCCCAGCATTTT. Translation: CASSHRGLINQPQHF.

By share, this clonotype ranks as medium-sized. V is TRBV5-1 and J is TRBJ1-1, with a possible D match to TRBD1 (6 bases). Trimming removed 1 base from V and 1 base from J, with 14 bases in between. The germline V gene encodes CDR1 SGHRS and CDR2 YFSETQ. The CDR3 loop spans 16 amino acids. The CDR3, as DNA: TGCGCCAGCAGCTTGTTAATCGGGACACCGAACACTGAAGCTTTCTTT. This sequence encodes CASSLLIGTPNTEAFF.

By share, this clonotype ranks as medium-sized. V usage is TRBV4-1 and J usage is TRBJ1-1, with D uncertain. Per germline, CDR1 MGHRA and CDR2 YSYEKL. With 4 bases removed from V and 4 bases from J, the gap between germline ends came to 10 bases. This CDR3 is built from 13 residues. The CDR3 bases are TGCGCCAGCAGCCTCGGGAGGTTCACTGAAGCTTTCTTT. Its translation: CASSLGRFTEAFF.

Relative to its sample, this clonotype is medium-sized. The chain is built from TRBV9 and TRBJ2-7, with 7 bases fitting TRBD1. With V trimmed by 4 bases and J by 1 base, 5 bases remained unmatched. This CDR3 contains 14 residues. In germline, CDR1 is SGDLS, CDR2 YYNGEE. CDR3 coding DNA: TGTGCCAGCAGCCCCGGGACAGCATCCTACGAGCAGTACTTC. Amino acids: CASSPGTASYEQYF.

This clonotype is judged medium-sized. The CDR3 loop reads CATSDPSLTRPNEQFF. The CDR3 region has the DNA TGTGCCACCAGTGACCCAAGCCTGACTAGGCCCAATGAGCAGTTCTTC. The chain has TRBV24-1 and TRBJ2-1; D is perhaps TRBD2 (6 bases). The germline V gene has CDR1 KGHDR and CDR2 SFDVKD. Between the trimmed V and J ends, which lost 4 bases and 6 bases, there was a span of 18 bases. CDR3 length equals 16 residues.

This clonotype is classed as medium-sized. The gene calls are TRBV29-1 and TRBJ1-5; tentatively, D is TRBD1 (5 bases). The CDR3 length is 13 residues. V shed 4 bases and J shed 2 bases, with 9 bases lying between them. Per the germline V gene, CDR1 is SQVTM and CDR2 is ANQGSEA. The CDR3 sequence is CSVVTGGNQPQHF. The CDR3 DNA sequence: TGCAGCGTTGTCACAGGAGGCAATCAGCCCCAGCATTTT. Looking up the rest from reference TRBV29-1 and TRBJ1-5 gives the full variable domain: SAVISQKPSRDICQRGTSLTIQCQVDSQVTMMFWYRQQPGQSLTLIATANQGSEATYESGFVIDKFPISRPNLTFSTLTVSNMSPEDSSIYLCSVVTGGNQPQHFGDGTRLSIL.

This clonotype counts as medium-sized. V is TRBV5-1 and J is TRBJ1-5; the D gene is possibly TRBD1 (5 bases). CDR3 size: 14 residues. The germline V and J ends were trimmed by 0 bases and 6 bases, with 10 bases remaining between them. Germline CDR1 SGHRS, CDR2 YFSETQ. DNA of the CDR3: TGCGCCAGCAGCTTGGGGGGGTACGGTCAGCCCCAGCATTTT. Translating gives CASSLGGYGQPQHF.

This clonotype is judged medium-sized (0.01 to 0.1%). The gene calls are TRBV20-1 and TRBJ2-1; 11 bases are shared with TRBD2. This CDR3 contains 12 residues. CDR1 is DFQATT, CDR2 SNEGSKA, per germline (reference sequence). V was clipped by 7 bases and J by 5 bases; unmatched bases: 1. The CDR3 DNA reads TGCAGTGGACTAGCGGGAAACAATGAGCAGTTCTTC. It specifies CSGLAGNNEQFF.

In its sample, this clonotype ranks as medium-sized. CDR3 residues: CASSRTEDTIYF. For the CDR3, the DNA is TGTGCCAGCAGCCGGACAGAGGACACCATATATTTT. J is TRBJ1-3 and V is TRBV7-9; possible D gene TRBD1, 6 bases. This CDR3 region has 12 residues. Between the trimmed V and J ends, which lost 5 bases and 8 bases, there was a span of 10 bases. Germline V CDR1 and CDR2: SEHNR, FQNEAQ (reference sequence). Based on the CDR3 plus reference TRBV7-9 and TRBJ1-3, the full variable domain is DTGVSQNPRHKITKRGQNVTFRCDPISEHNRLYWYRQTLGQGPEFLTYFQNEAQLEKSRLLSDRFSAERPKGSFSTLEIQRTEQGDSAMYLCASSRTEDTIYFGEGSWLTVV.

This clonotype was seen many times. This chain links TRBV6-1 with TRBJ2-7; D gene unclear. V gave up 2 bases and J gave up 6 bases, with 8 bases separating them. Germline CDR1 and CDR2: MNHNS and SASEGT. The CDR3 is made up of 12 amino acids. The CDR3 sequence is CASSEIHGEQYF. In DNA, the CDR3 is TGTGCCAGCAGTGAAATTCACGGCGAGCAGTACTTC.

This clonotype qualifies as medium-sized. The rearrangement joins TRBV7-8 to TRBJ2-7; D might be TRBD2 (6 bases). Germline assignment: CDR1 SGHVS and CDR2 FQNEAQ. CDR3 length: 11 residues. Trimming removed 5 bases from V and 4 bases from J, with 6 bases in between. The CDR3 DNA follows: TGTGCCAGCAGCCGGGGGTACGAGCAGTACTTC. Translating it yields CASSRGYEQYF.

This clonotype has ten or more counts. The chain uses TRBV29-1 and TRBJ2-3; possibly TRBD1 for D (6 bases). Trimming removed 3 bases from V and 1 base from J, with 8 bases in between. The CDR3 spans 13 residues. From germline, CDR1 is SQVTM and CDR2 ANQGSEA. Here the CDR3 DNA reads TGCAGCGTTGACGCAGGGGGCACAGATACGCAGTATTTT. Translated: CSVDAGGTDTQYF.